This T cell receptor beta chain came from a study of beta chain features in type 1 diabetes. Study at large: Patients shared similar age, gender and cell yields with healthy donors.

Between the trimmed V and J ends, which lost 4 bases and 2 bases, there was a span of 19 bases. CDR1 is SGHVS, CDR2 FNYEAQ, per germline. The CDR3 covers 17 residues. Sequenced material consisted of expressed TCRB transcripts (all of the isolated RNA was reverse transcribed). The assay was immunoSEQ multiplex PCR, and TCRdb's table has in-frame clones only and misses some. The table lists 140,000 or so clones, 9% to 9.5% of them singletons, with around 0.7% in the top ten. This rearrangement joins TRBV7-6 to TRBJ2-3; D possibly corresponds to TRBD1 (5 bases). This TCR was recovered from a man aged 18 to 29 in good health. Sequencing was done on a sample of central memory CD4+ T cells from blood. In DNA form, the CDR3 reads TGTGCCAGCAGCTCAAGACCAGGGATGGGGAACACAGATACGCAGTATTTT. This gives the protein CASSSRPGMGNTDTQYF.